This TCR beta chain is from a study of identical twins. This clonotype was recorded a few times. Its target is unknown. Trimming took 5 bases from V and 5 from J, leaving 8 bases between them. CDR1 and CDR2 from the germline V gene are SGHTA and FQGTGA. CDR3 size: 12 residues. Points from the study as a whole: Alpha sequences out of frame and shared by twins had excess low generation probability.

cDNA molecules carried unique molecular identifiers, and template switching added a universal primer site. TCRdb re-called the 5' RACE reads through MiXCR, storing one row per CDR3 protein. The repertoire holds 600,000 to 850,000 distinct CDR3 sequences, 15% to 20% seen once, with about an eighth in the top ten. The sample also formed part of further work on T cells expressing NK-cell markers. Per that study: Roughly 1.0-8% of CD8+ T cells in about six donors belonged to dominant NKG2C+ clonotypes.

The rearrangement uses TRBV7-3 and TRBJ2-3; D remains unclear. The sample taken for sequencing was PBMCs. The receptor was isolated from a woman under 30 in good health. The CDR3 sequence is CASSDGRDTQYF. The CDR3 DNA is TGTGCCAGCAGCGACGGACGAGATACGCAGTATTTT.